A single sample is the source of the 29 T cell receptor beta chains below, sequenced in a study of blood T cell repertoires in COVID-19 (dated by TCRdb to 2018 to 2021). Library generation was performed with the immunoSEQ multiplex PCR assay. TCRdb provides this immuneACCESS table in a form limited to in-frame rearrangements. Some clones are lacking; in checked studies, under half of them reflect an unresolved V gene, and why the rest are absent is not known. Counted in this sample were fewer than 250,000 clones; about 87% of them appeared once. Less than 2% of the sample is taken by the ten largest. Sequenced input: peripheral blood. These TCRs come from a man aged 70 or older with acute or convalescent COVID-19.

J is TRBJ2-1 and V is TRBV9; 7 nucleotides line up with TRBD2. The junction had 4 bases not matched to a gene; V was cut back by 0 bases and J by 4 bases. This CDR3 spans 15 amino acids. The germline CDR1 and CDR2 sequences are SGDLS and YYNGEE. CDR3 sequence reads: CASSVGNSGYNEQFF. The CDR3 DNA sequence: TGTGCCAGCAGCGTAGGAAATAGCGGGTACAATGAGCAGTTCTTC.

J is TRBJ1-2 and V is TRBV7-2; 12 positions agree with TRBD1. Germline CDR1 SGHTA, CDR2 FQGNSA. The CDR3 is made up of 18 amino acids. The trim removed 0 bases at V and 4 bases at J, leaving 9 bases unmatched. The CDR3 sequence is CASSLAGTGGAFSYGYTF. CDR3 DNA: TGTGCCAGCAGCTTAGCGGGGACAGGGGGCGCTTTTTCCTATGGCTACACCTTC.

This chain links TRBV2 with TRBJ1-6, with 7 bases fitting TRBD1. Looked up from germline, CDR1 is SNHLY and CDR2 is FYNNEI. The J segment lost 5 bases and the V segment lost 4 bases, leaving 8 bases of the junction unmatched. CDR3 length: 16 residues. The CDR3 coding sequence is TGTGCCAGCAGTGGACAAGGGACAGCGAATAATTCACCCCTCCACTTT. Translating gives CASSGQGTANNSPLHF.

The V and J genes are TRBV7-9 and TRBJ2-1, with 7 bases identical to TRBD2. V gave up 1 base and J gave up 10 bases; unmatched junction bases: 7. The CDR3 spans 14 residues. CDR1 is SEHNR, CDR2 FQNEAQ, per germline (reference sequence). The CDR3 here is CASSLGSYGGEQFF. CDR3 DNA sequence: TGTGCCAGCAGCTTAGGGAGTTACGGGGGGGAGCAGTTCTTC.

There are a few counts of this clone. This CDR3 is CASSSQGGAVYNEQFF. DNA of the CDR3: TGTGCCAGCAGCTCTCAGGGGGGAGCGGTATACAATGAGCAGTTCTTC. The chain uses TRBV7-2 and TRBJ2-1, with D perhaps matching TRBD1 (7 bases). The CDR3 consists of 16 residues. CDR1 and CDR2 (germline): SGHTA, FQGNSA. V was cut by 4 bases and J by 4 bases, with 17 bases left in between.

V usage is TRBV20-1 and J usage is TRBJ1-2; TRBD1 agrees at 7 bases. This CDR3 spans 14 amino acids. Germline V gives CDR1 DFQATT, CDR2 SNEGSKA (reference sequence). V shed 3 bases, J shed 5 bases, and the junction held 9 bases outside the gene matches. As DNA, the CDR3 is TGCAGTGCTAGTTTGCCCGGGACAGCTTATGGCTACACCTTC. It yields the protein CSASLPGTAYGYTF.

The rearrangement uses TRBV27 and TRBJ2-7, with D uncertain. Germline-derived CDR1 and CDR2 are MNHEY and SMNVEV (reference sequence). The CDR3 contains 11 residues. V gave up 3 bases and J gave up 6 bases, with 6 bases separating them. The CDR3 DNA is TGTGCCAGCAGTTTTTTCGGCGAGCAGTACTTC. This encodes CASSFFGEQYF.

The chain joins TRBV11-1 to TRBJ2-4; D is unresolved. This CDR3 contains 12 residues. V was shortened by 1 base and J by 8 bases, with 6 bases between the two germline ends. Germline CDR1 reads SGHAT; CDR2 reads FQDESV (reference sequence). CDR3 protein: CASSLDRDIQYF. The CDR3 DNA reads TGTGCCAGCAGCTTAGATCGAGACATTCAGTACTTC. Together with reference TRBV11-1 and TRBJ2-4, the CDR3 gives the full variable domain: EAEVAQSPRYKITEKSQAVAFWCDPISGHATLYWYRQILGQGPELLVQFQDESVVDDSQLPKDRFSAERLKGVDSTLKIQPAELGDSAMYLCASSLDRDIQYFGAGTRLSVL.

This clone has a single count. The chain carries TRBV6-6 and TRBJ1-1; TRBD1 matches 7 bases. Trimming at V came to 2 bases and at J to 11 bases, leaving 11 bases not matched to a gene. The germline CDR1 and CDR2 sequences are MNHNY and SVGAGI (reference sequence). The CDR3 is 14 residues long. CDR3 DNA sequence: TGTGCCAGCAGTTACGGACTGAGGGGGCGGACGGCTTTCTTT. It translates to CASSYGLRGRTAFF.

This chain uses TRBV5-1 with TRBJ2-7, with a possible D match to TRBD1 (6 bases). Germline V CDR1 and CDR2: SGHRS, YFSETQ. The germline V and J ends were trimmed by 3 bases and 4 bases, with 11 bases remaining between them. This CDR3 has 13 residues. CDR3 sequence reads: CASSSQGGYEQYF. In nucleotides, the CDR3 is TGCGCCAGCAGCTCACAGGGTGGGTACGAGCAGTACTTC.

V is TRBV3-1 (or the pseudogene TRBV3-2) and J is TRBJ1-2; D possibly corresponds to TRBD1 (6 bases). The CDR3 length is 17 residues. The V gene's germline CDR1 is LGHDT and CDR2 YNNKEL (reference sequence). Deletions cut 3 bases from V and 0 bases from J, with 17 bases between. The CDR3: CASSQGGSGASNYGYTF. CDR3 in DNA: TGTGCCAGCAGCCAGGGGGGCAGCGGGGCATCTAACTATGGCTACACCTTC.

This clone was seen repeatedly, ten times or more. The chain has TRBV4-2 and TRBJ2-2; tentatively, D is TRBD1 (6 bases). Germline assignment: CDR1 LGHNA and CDR2 YNFKEQ. The CDR3 is 16 amino acids. Trimming took off 3 bases at V and 6 bases at J, with 17 bases between the two ends. CDR3 DNA sequence: TGTGCCAGCAGCCAGACAGGCTATTCGTCGTCCGGGGAGCTGTTTTTT. Its protein is CASSQTGYSSSGELFF.

J is TRBJ2-5 and V is TRBV27, with 13 bases that match TRBD2. Per germline, CDR1 MNHEY and CDR2 SMNVEV (reference sequence). This CDR3 region has 15 residues. Trimming cost V 6 bases and J 5 bases; bases outside gene matches: 6. CDR3 nucleotides: TGTGCCAGCAGACTAGCGGGAGGGCCTCGGGAGACCCAGTACTTC. It yields the protein CASRLAGGPRETQYF.

The chain uses TRBV30 and TRBJ2-7; 7 bases agree with TRBD2. Trimming at V came to 2 bases and at J to 5 bases, leaving 9 bases not matched to a gene. Germline CDR1 reads GTSNPN; CDR2 reads SVGIG (reference sequence). The CDR3 consists of 14 residues. In nucleotides, the CDR3 is TGTGCCTGGAGTACCCGTGGCGGGAGTCACGAGCAGTACTTC. It translates to CAWSTRGGSHEQYF.

This clone was seen once. V is TRBV6-2 or TRBV6-3 and J is TRBJ2-7, with D perhaps TRBD2 (5 bases). The CDR3 is 12 amino acids. Germline lookup yields CDR1 MNHEY and CDR2 SVGEGT. V lost 3 bases and J 2 bases, leaving 5 bases between the germline ends. The CDR3 here is CASSYSAYEQYF. The CDR3, as DNA: TGTGCCAGCAGTTATAGCGCCTACGAGCAGTACTTC.

The gene calls are TRBV19 and TRBJ1-2, with D unclear. V dropped 6 bases and J dropped 0 bases, with 11 bases sitting between them. This CDR3 region has 14 residues. Germline V gene sequence: CDR1 LNHDA, CDR2 SQIVND (reference sequence). The CDR3: CASRNRHPNYGYTF. CDR3 coding DNA: TGTGCCAGTAGGAACAGACATCCTAACTATGGCTACACCTTC.

This chain links TRBV9 with TRBJ2-1, with 7 bases that match TRBD1. The CDR3 runs to 16 residues. Germline-derived CDR1 and CDR2 are SGDLS and YYNGEE. V was pared by 3 bases and J by 0 bases, with 6 bases of the junction left unmatched. In DNA form, the CDR3 reads TGTGCCAGCAGCGATACCGGGACAGCCTCCTACAATGAGCAGTTCTTC. Amino acids: CASSDTGTASYNEQFF.

The chain uses TRBV6-2 or TRBV6-3 and TRBJ2-5; D ambiguous. In germline, CDR1 is MNHEY, CDR2 SVGEGT. V was pared by 0 bases and J by 2 bases, with 10 bases between. The CDR3 length is 15 residues. This CDR3 reads CASSYSSVAQETQYF. CDR3 in DNA: TGTGCCAGCAGTTACTCGAGCGTTGCGCAAGAGACCCAGTACTTC.

The CDR3 spells CASSYSTGVGNTIYF. The CDR3 DNA follows: TGTGCCAGCAGTTACTCGACGGGAGTCGGAAACACCATATATTTT. This chain links TRBV6-5 with TRBJ1-3, with no clear D. With 0 bases removed from V and 4 bases from J, the gap between germline ends came to 10 bases. The germline gives CDR1 MNHEY, CDR2 SVGAGI. The CDR3 is 15 residues long.

The chain combines TRBV3-1 (or the pseudogene TRBV3-2) with TRBJ2-3; a possible D gene is TRBD2 (6 bases). The V gene lost 0 bases and the J gene lost 7 bases, with 8 bases spanning the gap. This CDR3 is built from 13 residues. CDR1 and CDR2 (germline): LGHDT, YNNKEL (reference sequence). The chain's CDR3 is CASSQDGGNTQYF. DNA for the CDR3: TGTGCCAGCAGCCAAGATGGGGGGAATACGCAGTATTTT.

J is TRBJ2-1 and V is TRBV15; a weak D match, TRBD2 (6 bases). Germline V gene data show CDR1 as LNHNV and CDR2 as YYDKDF (reference sequence). The CDR3 is made up of 16 amino acids. Trimming removed 1 base at V and 0 bases at J, with 10 bases between. CDR3 amino acids: CATSRVGGLSYNEQFF. CDR3 coding DNA: TGTGCCACCAGCAGAGTGGGGGGACTCTCCTACAATGAGCAGTTCTTC. Full variable domain (outside the CDR3, taken from reference TRBV15 and TRBJ2-1): DAMVIQNPRYQVTQFGKPVTLSCSQTLNHNVMYWYQQKSSQAPKLLFHYYDKDFNNEADTPDNFQSRRPNTSFCFLDIRSPGLGDTAMYLCATSRVGGLSYNEQFFGPGTRLTVL.

The genes are TRBV7-3 and TRBJ2-2; no clear D gene. Trimming pared 2 bases from V and 7 bases from J, leaving 11 bases between. Germline values: CDR1 SGHTA, CDR2 FQGTGA. This CDR3 is built from 14 residues. Written as DNA, the CDR3 is TGTGCCAGCAGCTTACTCTATTCGGGCGGGGAGCTGTTTTTT. It translates to CASSLLYSGGELFF.

The chain has TRBV2 and TRBJ2-7, with 9 positions matching TRBD2. The V segment lost 1 base and the J segment 4 bases; nucleotides outside the gene matches: 8. CDR1 and CDR2 (germline): SNHLY, FYNNEI. This CDR3 region has 16 residues. Written as DNA, the CDR3 is TGTGCCAGCAGTGAAGTAGGTAGCGGGAGTATATACGAGCAGTACTTC. Its protein product is CASSEVGSGSIYEQYF.

The chain joins TRBV27 to TRBJ1-1; the match to TRBD1 covers 8 bases. Trimming took 4 bases from V and 1 from J; bases not matched to a gene: 2. CDR1 MNHEY and CDR2 SMNVEV come from the germline V gene (reference sequence). CDR3 length: 14 residues. The CDR3 region is CASSSGQANTEAFF. CDR3 DNA sequence: TGTGCCAGCAGTTCGGGACAGGCGAACACTGAAGCTTTCTTT.

The V gene is TRBV7-8, the J gene TRBJ1-1; tentative D call: TRBD1 (6 bases). The CDR3 is 14 residues long. Deletions cut 1 base from V and 4 bases from J, with 10 bases between. Germline-derived CDR1 and CDR2 are SGHVS and FQNEAQ. The CDR3: CASSLVIGGTEAFF. CDR3 coding DNA: TGTGCCAGCAGCTTAGTGATAGGGGGCACTGAAGCTTTCTTT.

V is TRBV7-8 and J is TRBJ1-2; D is unresolved. Germline V gene data show CDR1 as SGHVS and CDR2 as FQNEAQ. The CDR3 extends over 14 amino acids. Trimming left V 8 bases short and J 2 bases short, with 15 bases between. The CDR3 nucleotides read TGTGCCAGCTCGGAATATGAGAGGAACTATGGCTACACCTTC. This translates into CASSEYERNYGYTF.

V is TRBV6-2 or TRBV6-3 and J is TRBJ1-1; D may be TRBD1 (5 bases). The CDR3 length is 15 residues. V lost 4 bases, J lost 1 base, and 13 bases lay in between. Germline CDR1 and CDR2: MNHEY and SVGEGT. Written as DNA, the CDR3 is TGTGCCAGCAGTTGGGAGGGGAAGTGGAACACTGAAGCTTTCTTT. This sequence encodes CASSWEGKWNTEAFF.

CDR3 nucleotides: TGTGCCAGCAGCTTAAGCGGGGGCGTTCAAGAGACCCAGTACTTC. This sequence encodes CASSLSGGVQETQYF. The chain uses TRBV7-9 and TRBJ2-5; TRBD2 aligns across 8 bases. The CDR3 has 15 residues. Germline assignment: CDR1 SEHNR and CDR2 FQNEAQ (reference sequence). The V segment lost 2 bases and the J segment 2 bases; nucleotides outside the gene matches: 4.

About this clone: Other DNA sequences in the same sample also yield this CDR3. The chain joins TRBV18 to TRBJ2-2; TRBD2 agrees at 9 bases. The junction had 4 bases not matched to a gene; V was cut back by 6 bases and J by 5 bases. The CDR3 contains 14 residues. Per germline, CDR1 KGHSH and CDR2 LQKENI. The CDR3: CASSPTSGTGELFF. The CDR3 nucleotides are TGTGCCAGCTCTCCGACTAGCGGAACCGGGGAGCTGTTTTTT.